These T cell receptor beta chains were read from a single sample in a study of monozygotic twins with inflammatory bowel disease. TCRdb reworked the 5' RACE reads into one entry per CDR3 protein, no DNA. The sample totals 150,000 to 200,000 distinct CDR3 sequences. Sequenced input: blood. The receptors derive from a human donor with ulcerative colitis or Crohn's disease, or a healthy co-twin of an affected twin (not recorded which). CDR3s include the opening cysteine and the closing phenylalanine or tryptophan. The order of the fields is J gene, V gene, CDR3 protein.

j_call: TRBJ2-3; v_call: TRBV25-1; cdr3_aa: CASSELDSGTVTQYF
j_call: TRBJ2-2; v_call: TRBV5-6; cdr3_aa: CASNLIRDRDTGELFF
j_call: TRBJ2-2; v_call: TRBV2; cdr3_aa: CASLGAGVMAGELFF
j_call: TRBJ1-2; v_call: TRBV24-1; cdr3_aa: CATSDLDSNYGYTF
j_call: TRBJ2-2; v_call: TRBV20-1; cdr3_aa: CSARDPTSGYANTGELFF
j_call: TRBJ1-4; v_call: TRBV6-1; cdr3_aa: CASSESFGIDEKLFF
j_call: TRBJ1-1; v_call: TRBV4-2; cdr3_aa: CASSQGRENTEAFF
j_call: TRBJ2-7; v_call: TRBV20-1; cdr3_aa: CSARKPSGGDYEQYF
j_call: TRBJ2-7; v_call: TRBV20-1; cdr3_aa: CSASQAATYEQYF
j_call: TRBJ1-5; v_call: TRBV30; cdr3_aa: CAWSVGGSNQPQHF
j_call: TRBJ2-1; v_call: TRBV20-1; cdr3_aa: CSARSTSANSYNEQFF
j_call: TRBJ2-7; v_call: TRBV5-1; cdr3_aa: CASSQYPVAVAVGLESYEQYF
j_call: TRBJ1-2; v_call: TRBV7-2; cdr3_aa: CASSLGGEGYGYTF
j_call: TRBJ2-1; v_call: TRBV6-2/TRBV6-3; cdr3_aa: CASRSHRDPPFYNEQFF
j_call: TRBJ2-3; v_call: TRBV12-3/TRBV12-4; cdr3_aa: CASKPGASTDTQYF
j_call: TRBJ1-1; v_call: TRBV5-1; cdr3_aa: CASSLDQGMNTEAFF
j_call: TRBJ1-1; v_call: TRBV28; cdr3_aa: CASSPNGQGNTEAFF
j_call: TRBJ1-2; v_call: TRBV2; cdr3_aa: CASSPIQPYGYTF
j_call: TRBJ2-3; v_call: TRBV28; cdr3_aa: CASSLPYGTSLDTQYF
j_call: TRBJ1-5; v_call: TRBV7-2; cdr3_aa: CASSFLGGGQPQHF
j_call: TRBJ1-2; v_call: TRBV25-1; cdr3_aa: CASSVRDRNYGYTF
j_call: TRBJ1-6; v_call: TRBV7-8; cdr3_aa: CASSLVAARSDSPLHF
j_call: TRBJ2-1; v_call: TRBV2; cdr3_aa: CASRRLLAGRYNEQFF
j_call: TRBJ2-1; v_call: TRBV20-1; cdr3_aa: CSAGLAGASYNEQFF
j_call: TRBJ1-5; v_call: TRBV12-3/TRBV12-4; cdr3_aa: CASSPRANQPQHF
j_call: TRBJ2-7; v_call: TRBV29-1; cdr3_aa: CSVEDTSGPFYEQYF
j_call: TRBJ2-4; v_call: TRBV28; cdr3_aa: CASSLVRGQNIQYF
j_call: TRBJ1-1; v_call: TRBV6-1; cdr3_aa: CASRIRLLDTEAFF
j_call: TRBJ2-3; v_call: TRBV7-2; cdr3_aa: CASSLVRLADTQYF
j_call: TRBJ2-5; v_call: TRBV5-4; cdr3_aa: CASSLYRGETQYF
j_call: TRBJ2-7; v_call: TRBV5-1; cdr3_aa: CASSLGSSYEQYF
j_call: TRBJ2-4; v_call: TRBV20-1; cdr3_aa: CSATRNNIQYF
j_call: TRBJ2-1; v_call: TRBV28; cdr3_aa: CASSLAGVINEQFF
j_call: TRBJ2-5; v_call: TRBV11-2; cdr3_aa: CASSLYETQYF
j_call: TRBJ2-7; v_call: TRBV24-1; cdr3_aa: CATSDPVNYEQYF
j_call: TRBJ2-2; v_call: TRBV5-1; cdr3_aa: CASSREGTTANTGELFF
j_call: TRBJ2-1; v_call: TRBV4-2; cdr3_aa: CASSQDRFLGTSGSRLHNEQFF
j_call: TRBJ2-1; v_call: TRBV6-1; cdr3_aa: CASTTLGRSYNEQFF
j_call: TRBJ2-4; v_call: TRBV12-3/TRBV12-4; cdr3_aa: CASSSKGIQYF
j_call: TRBJ2-5; v_call: TRBV24-1; cdr3_aa: CATSDREETQYF
j_call: TRBJ2-7; v_call: TRBV12-3/TRBV12-4; cdr3_aa: CASSMGQGGYEQYF
j_call: TRBJ2-5; v_call: TRBV4-1; cdr3_aa: CASSQEGPRGVTQYF
j_call: TRBJ1-1; v_call: TRBV27; cdr3_aa: CASSWGRGASEAFF
j_call: TRBJ2-1; v_call: TRBV20-1; cdr3_aa: CSARVDGGRAAEQFF
j_call: TRBJ1-1; v_call: TRBV6-5; cdr3_aa: CATLRGEGTEAFF
j_call: TRBJ2-5; v_call: TRBV4-3; cdr3_aa: CASSQDRGTGPETQYF
j_call: TRBJ2-3; v_call: TRBV6-5; cdr3_aa: CASSYGLATADTQYF
j_call: TRBJ2-3; v_call: TRBV11-3; cdr3_aa: CASSLDRRTDTQYF
j_call: TRBJ2-1; v_call: TRBV20-1; cdr3_aa: CSARAPDWGNEQFF
j_call: TRBJ2-2; v_call: TRBV6-1; cdr3_aa: CASKLAGVTGELFF
j_call: TRBJ2-7; v_call: TRBV29-1; cdr3_aa: CSFVGLAGEGQYF
j_call: TRBJ2-1; v_call: TRBV6-4; cdr3_aa: CASSDWQRGDTNEQFF
j_call: TRBJ2-7; v_call: TRBV10-3; cdr3_aa: CAISGTGGGYEQYF
j_call: TRBJ1-1; v_call: TRBV19; cdr3_aa: CASSIQGNTEAFF
j_call: TRBJ1-2; v_call: TRBV5-1; cdr3_aa: CASSPGRVNGYTF